These 31 T cell receptor beta chains were all obtained from the same sample, sequenced in a study of Graves' ophthalmopathy and Graves' hyperthyroidism. The authors amplified TCR beta CDR3 regions, and they did so from RNA transcripts for repertoire sequencing. HTBI primers were used in a first-round RT-PCR, which preceded a second-round multiplex PCR. TCRdb re-called the multiplex PCR reads through MiXCR, storing one row per CDR3 protein. Of about 740,000 distinct CDR3 sequences listed, roughly 40% are singletons. Material for sequencing was peripheral blood. The receptors originated from an adult man with Graves' ophthalmopathy.

This chain uses TRBV19 with TRBJ1-5, with D unresolved. The CDR3 has 13 amino acids. Per germline, CDR1 LNHDA and CDR2 SQIVND (reference sequence). V was cut by 3 bases and J by 6 bases, with 9 bases left in between. In nucleotides, the CDR3 is TGTGCCAGTAGTATGTTCCAGATTCAGCCCCAGCATTTT. Translated, it gives CASSMFQIQPQHF.

About this clonotype itself: A much larger clone lies one base from this, so it may be a read error. The CDR3 loop is CASTLAGNYGCTF. CDR3 DNA sequence: TGTGCCAGCACCCTAGCGGGAAACTATGGCTGCACCTTC. This chain connects TRBV7-9 to TRBJ1-2; the D is unclear. Germline-derived CDR1 and CDR2 are SEHNR and FQNEAQ (reference sequence). The CDR3 covers 13 residues.

The chain employs TRBV6-5 and TRBJ1-6, with D unclear. Germline CDR1 reads MNHEY; CDR2 reads SVGAGI. V lost 2 bases and J 2 bases, leaving 16 bases between the germline ends. The CDR3 is 18 residues long. The CDR3 nucleotides read TGTGCCAGCAGTTACGAGCTGGGAGGAATTACCTATAATTCACCCCTCCACTTT. This encodes CASSYELGGITYNSPLHF.

Many counts were recorded for this clonotype. The rearrangement joins TRBV29-1 to TRBJ2-3; 10 bases agree with TRBD2. Germline CDR1 SQVTM, CDR2 ANQGSEA. The CDR3 spans 15 residues. J gave up 0 bases and V 4 bases, and 4 bases lay outside the gene matches. CDR3 coding DNA: TGCAGCGTTGGAGGGACTAGCGCTAGCACAGATACGCAGTATTTT. As protein: CSVGGTSASTDTQYF.

V usage is TRBV25-1 and J usage is TRBJ2-2; 8 bases fit TRBD1. J lost 5 bases, V lost 6 bases, and 11 bases had no gene match. This CDR3 spans 16 amino acids. The germline gives CDR1 MGHDK, CDR2 SYGVNS. The CDR3 here is CASSQWTGSGTGELFF. Written as DNA, the CDR3 is TGTGCCAGCAGCCAATGGACAGGGTCGGGGACCGGGGAGCTGTTTTTT. The full variable domain, in which reference TRBV25-1 and TRBJ2-2 provide the parts outside the CDR3, is EADIYQTPRYLVIGTGKKITLECSQTMGHDKMYWYQQDPGMELHLIHYSYGVNSTEKGDLSSESTVSRIRTEHFPLTLESARPSHTSQYLCASSQWTGSGTGELFFGEGSRLTVL.

The chain has TRBV20-1 and TRBJ1-2; D not certain. Between the trimmed V and J ends, which lost 5 bases and 0 bases, there was a span of 16 bases. The CDR3 is made up of 15 amino acids. Germline lookup yields CDR1 DFQATT and CDR2 SNEGSKA (reference sequence). The CDR3 DNA reads as TGCAGTGCTTATGCGGGCGGATCCACTAACTATGGCTACACCTTC. This gives the protein CSAYAGGSTNYGYTF.

This chain links TRBV20-1 with TRBJ2-5, with TRBD1 matching over 8 bases. The CDR3 is made up of 18 amino acids. Germline V lookup: CDR1 DFQATT, CDR2 SNEGSKA (reference sequence). V was pared by 4 bases and J by 5 bases, with 21 bases of the junction left unmatched. In DNA form, the CDR3 reads TGCAGTGCTACCACAACGATTCGTTCAGGGGGCCTTTATGAGACCCAGTACTTC. As protein: CSATTTIRSGGLYETQYF.

This chain joins TRBV11-1 and TRBJ2-2, with a possible D match to TRBD1 (6 bases). The CDR3 is 14 amino acids. V was trimmed by 5 bases and J by 6 bases, leaving 13 bases between them. The germline CDR1 and CDR2 sequences are SGHAT and FQDESV (reference sequence). This chain's CDR3 is CASSVEDRPGELFF. In DNA form, the CDR3 reads TGTGCCAGCAGCGTTGAAGACAGGCCCGGGGAGCTGTTTTTT.

This clonotype has just one count. This chain connects TRBV19 to TRBJ1-1, with TRBD1 matching 8 bases. V dropped 3 bases and J dropped 6; count of bases not matched to a gene: 9. Germline lookup yields CDR1 LNHDA and CDR2 SQIVND (reference sequence). The CDR3 totals 15 residues. The CDR3 spells CASSIRRLTGAEAFF. The CDR3, as DNA: TGTGCCAGTAGTATCCGCCGCTTGACAGGGGCTGAAGCTTTCTTT.

This clonotype was detected many times. The rearrangement joins TRBV15 to TRBJ1-5; 8 bases are a match to TRBD1. V lost 4 bases and J lost 4; bases outside the gene matches: 12. The CDR3 extends over 17 amino acids. Germline CDR1 LNHNV, CDR2 YYDKDF (reference sequence). CDR3: CATSKPGWQGANQPQHF. The CDR3 DNA follows: TGTGCCACCAGCAAACCGGGGTGGCAGGGGGCGAATCAGCCCCAGCATTTT.

The chain employs TRBV10-3 and TRBJ1-2, with TRBD1 as a possible D gene (5 bases). Germline V gene lookup returns CDR1 ENHRY and CDR2 SYGVKD. The CDR3 runs 13 residues. V lost 5 bases to trimming and J lost 4 bases, with 11 bases between them. CDR3 sequence (DNA): TGTGCCATCAGTTTTGTCAGGGTCTATGGCTACACCTTC. Its protein is CAISFVRVYGYTF.

A few counts support this clonotype. One end of the junction fails to match germline, which may point to a read error. The chain employs TRBV10-3 and TRBJ1-2; no reliable D call. In germline, CDR1 is ENHRY, CDR2 SYGVKD. This CDR3 has 16 amino acids. The CDR3 loop reads CASSYFKDGPNYGYTF. The CDR3, as DNA: TGTGCCAGCAGTTACTTTAAGGACGGTCCTAACTATGGCTACACCTTC.

The rearrangement links TRBV29-1 to TRBJ2-7; TRBD2 might be the D (6 bases). Trimming took 5 bases from V and 3 from J, leaving 11 bases between them. Looked up from germline, CDR1 is SQVTM and CDR2 is ANQGSEA. This CDR3 region has 12 residues. In DNA, the CDR3 is TGCAGCGTTTCGGGGGAGCTCTACGAGCAGTACTTC. As protein: CSVSGELYEQYF.

Points on this clonotype: A much larger clone lies one base from this, so it may be a read error. The rearrangement joins TRBV7-2 to TRBJ1-2; a possible D gene is TRBD1 (5 bases). CDR3 length: 15 residues. Looked up from germline, CDR1 is SGHTA and CDR2 is FQGNSA. CDR3 residues: CVSSSDGTRGGGYTF. CDR3 bases: TGTGTCAGCAGCAGCGACGGGACCCGGGGGGGTGGCTACACCTTC.

This clonotype has more than one count but fewer than ten. The CDR3 sequence: CASSYYNTEAFF. The CDR3 DNA reads TGTGCCAGCAGTTACTACAACACTGAAGCTTTCTTT. The chain recombines TRBV6-5 with TRBJ1-1, with unresolved D. The CDR3 totals 12 residues. The germline V and J ends were trimmed by 1 base and 2 bases, with 2 bases remaining between them. Germline V gene data show CDR1 as MNHEY and CDR2 as SVGAGI.

In its sample, this clonotype was seen many times. This chain joins TRBV11-2 and TRBJ2-5, with D possibly being TRBD1 (6 bases). V was clipped by 7 bases and J by 7 bases, with 19 bases between them. The CDR3 spans 14 residues. Germline lookup yields CDR1 SGHAT and CDR2 FQNNGV. The CDR3 region is CASTDTGTRGTQYF. In DNA form, the CDR3 reads TGTGCCAGCACCGACACAGGGACACGCGGGACCCAGTACTTC.

This clonotype was seen a few times. V gene TRBV12-3 or TRBV12-4 combines with J gene TRBJ2-7; TRBD1 aligns across 8 bases. The J segment lost 5 bases and the V segment lost 3 bases, leaving 3 bases of the junction unmatched. CDR3 size: 13 residues. The CDR3 loop reads CASSFVTGDEQYF. The CDR3 DNA reads as TGTGCCAGCAGTTTTGTGACAGGGGACGAGCAGTACTTC.

The chain couples TRBV24-1 to TRBJ2-5; tentative D call: TRBD1 (5 bases). The CDR3 loop spans 15 amino acids. Between the trimmed V and J ends, which lost 0 bases and 0 bases, there was a span of 7 bases. Germline V gene lookup returns CDR1 KGHDR and CDR2 SFDVKD. The CDR3 loop is CATSDLTTDQETQYF. The CDR3 DNA reads as TGTGCCACCAGTGATTTGACGACAGACCAAGAGACCCAGTACTTC.

This clonotype was counted at least ten times. The chain couples TRBV10-3 to TRBJ1-4; D remains ambiguous. The V and J ends lost 2 bases and 2 bases respectively, with 6 bases between them. Germline-derived CDR1 and CDR2 are ENHRY and SYGVKD. CDR3 length equals 14 residues. In nucleotides, the CDR3 is TGTGCCATCAGTGAGATGGGGACTAATGAAAAACTGTTTTTT. Its protein product is CAISEMGTNEKLFF.

This clonotype was detected only a few times. V and J are TRBV7-9 and TRBJ1-1, with D perhaps matching TRBD1 (5 bases). Trimming left V 1 base short and J 8 bases short, with 8 bases between. The germline V gene has CDR1 SEHNR and CDR2 FQNEAQ (reference sequence). The CDR3 contains 12 residues. The CDR3 region is CASSLGRVEAFF. The CDR3 nucleotides read TGTGCCAGCAGCTTAGGCAGGGTCGAAGCTTTCTTT.

This clonotype was seen a handful of times. This chain links TRBV10-1 with TRBJ2-7; D may be TRBD1 or TRBD2 (5 bases each). V gave up 2 bases and J gave up 0 bases, with 11 bases separating them. From germline, CDR1 is WNHNN and CDR2 SYGVQD (reference sequence). The CDR3 is made up of 15 amino acids. In DNA form, the CDR3 reads TGCGCCAGCAGTGAGGGGACGTCTAGCTCCTACGAGCAGTACTTC. The encoded protein is CASSEGTSSSYEQYF.

This clonotype was observed a few times. The chain carries TRBV11-2 and TRBJ1-2, with TRBD1 as a possible D gene (5 bases). Germline lookup yields CDR1 SGHAT and CDR2 FQNNGV. The ends were cut back, 8 bases at V and 8 bases at J, with 18 bases in the middle. This CDR3 has 13 residues. CDR3 residues: CASSSMGTRGYTF. For the CDR3, the DNA is TGTGCCAGCTCATCCATGGGGACGAGGGGCTACACCTTC.

This clonotype was seen repeatedly, ten times or more. The chain employs TRBV15 and TRBJ1-2; D not certain. The ends were cut back, 0 bases at V and 3 bases at J, with 8 bases in the middle. Germline-derived CDR1 and CDR2 are LNHNV and YYDKDF (reference sequence). The CDR3 length is 14 residues. The CDR3: CATSRDLADYGYTF. The CDR3 DNA reads as TGTGCCACCAGCAGAGATTTGGCGGACTATGGCTACACCTTC.

The V gene is TRBV7-3, the J gene TRBJ1-2, with D perhaps matching TRBD1 (6 bases). Trimming took off 5 bases at V and 2 bases at J, with 15 bases between the two ends. From germline, CDR1 is SGHTA and CDR2 FQGTGA. The CDR3 runs to 15 residues. Here the CDR3 reads CASSLGTLQNYGYTF. The CDR3 DNA sequence: TGTGCCAGCAGCCTAGGGACACTGCAGAACTATGGCTACACCTTC.

V and J are TRBV10-1 and TRBJ2-3, with D perhaps TRBD1 or TRBD2 (5 bases each). The germline V gene encodes CDR1 WNHNN and CDR2 SYGVQD (reference sequence). Trimming left V 3 bases short and J 2 bases short, with 12 bases between. There are 15 residues in the CDR3. The CDR3 reads CASSDGTQTTDTQYF. The DNA for the CDR3 is TGCGCCAGCAGTGATGGGACCCAGACCACAGATACGCAGTATTTT.

This clonotype was seen a handful of times. The chain employs TRBV9 and TRBJ1-6; 9 bases line up with TRBD1. This CDR3 spans 14 amino acids. CDR1 and CDR2 from the germline V gene are SGDLS and YYNGEE. The V segment lost 4 bases and the J segment 10 bases; nucleotides outside the gene matches: 6. The CDR3 DNA reads TGTGCCAGCAGCCTGGGACAGGGACAGTCACCCCTCCACTTT. Protein product: CASSLGQGQSPLHF.

The chain combines TRBV29-1 with TRBJ2-3; possibly TRBD1 for D (6 bases). Germline loops: CDR1 SQVTM, CDR2 ANQGSEA. The CDR3 is 14 residues long. V was pared by 6 bases and J by 2 bases, with 15 bases between. The CDR3 spells CSVRGTGNTDTQYF. CDR3 in DNA: TGCAGCGTGAGGGGTACAGGGAACACAGATACGCAGTATTTT.

This chain joins TRBV6-2 or TRBV6-3 and TRBJ1-2, with D unclear. CDR3 length equals 11 residues. Trimming took off 5 bases at V and 6 bases at J, with 7 bases between the two ends. CDR1 is MNHEY, CDR2 SVGEGT, per germline. Written as DNA, the CDR3 is TGTGCCAGCAGTCAGAGTGATGGCTACACCTTC. Translating it yields CASSQSDGYTF.

This sequence joins TRBV20-1 and TRBJ1-5, with a possible D match to TRBD1 (5 bases). This CDR3 spans 14 amino acids. V was clipped by 1 base and J by 5 bases, with 12 bases between them. The germline V gene has CDR1 DFQATT and CDR2 SNEGSKA (reference sequence). The CDR3 spells CSARAGGRDQPQHF. The CDR3 nucleotides are TGCAGTGCTAGAGCGGGGGGACGGGATCAGCCCCAGCATTTT.

V is TRBV15 and J is TRBJ1-2; a weak D match, TRBD1 (6 bases). The V gene's germline CDR1 is LNHNV and CDR2 YYDKDF (reference sequence). Trimming stripped 1 base from V and 12 bases from J, with 9 bases between. CDR3 length equals 11 residues. Written as DNA, the CDR3 is TGTGCCACCAGCAGAGGGACAGATCACACCTTC. It is translated as CATSRGTDHTF.

Comments on this clonotype: The germline gene is not matched at one end of the junction; a read error may be the cause. The chain recombines TRBV5-1 with TRBJ2-2, with D possibly being TRBD1 (6 bases). CDR1 SGHRS and CDR2 YFSETQ come from the germline V gene. The CDR3 loop spans 18 amino acids. The CDR3 region is CASSSYWIGGRNTGELFF. The CDR3 DNA sequence: TGTGCCAGCAGCTCCTATTGGATTGGGGGCAGGAACACCGGGGAGCTGTTTTTT.